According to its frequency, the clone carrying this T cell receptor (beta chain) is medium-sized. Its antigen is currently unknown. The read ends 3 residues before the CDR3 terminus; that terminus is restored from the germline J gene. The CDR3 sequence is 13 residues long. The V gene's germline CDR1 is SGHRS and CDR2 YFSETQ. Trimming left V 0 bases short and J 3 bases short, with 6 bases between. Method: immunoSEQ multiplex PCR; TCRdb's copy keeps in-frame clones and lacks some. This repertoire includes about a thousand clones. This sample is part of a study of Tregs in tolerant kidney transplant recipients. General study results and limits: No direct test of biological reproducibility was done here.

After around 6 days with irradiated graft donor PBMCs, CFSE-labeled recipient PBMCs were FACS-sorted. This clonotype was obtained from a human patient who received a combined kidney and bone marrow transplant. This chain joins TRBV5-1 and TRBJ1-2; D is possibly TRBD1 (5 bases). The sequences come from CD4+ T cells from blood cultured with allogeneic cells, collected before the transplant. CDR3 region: CASSLGRDYGYTF. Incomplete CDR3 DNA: TGCGCCAGCAGCTTGGGCAGGGACTATGGC.